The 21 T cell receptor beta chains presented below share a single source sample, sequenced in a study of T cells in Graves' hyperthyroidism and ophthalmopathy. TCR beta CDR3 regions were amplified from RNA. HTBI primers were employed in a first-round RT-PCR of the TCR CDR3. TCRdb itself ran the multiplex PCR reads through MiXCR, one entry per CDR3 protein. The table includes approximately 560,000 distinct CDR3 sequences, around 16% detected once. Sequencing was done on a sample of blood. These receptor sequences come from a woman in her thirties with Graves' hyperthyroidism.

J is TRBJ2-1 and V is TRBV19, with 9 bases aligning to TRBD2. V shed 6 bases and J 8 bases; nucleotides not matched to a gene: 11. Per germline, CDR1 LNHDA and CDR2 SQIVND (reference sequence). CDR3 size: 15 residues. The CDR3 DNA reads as TGTGCCAGTAGCCGAGGGACTAGCCGCGGCGATGAGCAGTTCTTC. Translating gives CASSRGTSRGDEQFF.

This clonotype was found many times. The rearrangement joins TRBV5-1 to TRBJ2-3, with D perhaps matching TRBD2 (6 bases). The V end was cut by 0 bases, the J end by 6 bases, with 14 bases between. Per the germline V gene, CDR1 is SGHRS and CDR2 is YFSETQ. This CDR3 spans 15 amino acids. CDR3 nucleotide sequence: TGCGCCAGCAGCTTGGTGGGAGGATTCTTGGATACGCAGTATTTT. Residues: CASSLVGGFLDTQYF.

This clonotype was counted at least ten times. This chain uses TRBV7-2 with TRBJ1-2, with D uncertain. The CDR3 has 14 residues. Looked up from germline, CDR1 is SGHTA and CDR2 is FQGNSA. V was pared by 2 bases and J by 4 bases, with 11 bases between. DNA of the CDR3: TGTGCCAGCAGCTTAAGCGCCAGTCCCTATGGCTACACCTTC. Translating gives CASSLSASPYGYTF.

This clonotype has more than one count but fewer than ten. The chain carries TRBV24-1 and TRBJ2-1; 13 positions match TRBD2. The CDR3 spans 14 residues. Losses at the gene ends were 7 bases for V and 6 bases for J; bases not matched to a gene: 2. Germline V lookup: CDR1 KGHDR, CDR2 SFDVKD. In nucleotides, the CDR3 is TGTGCCACCAGAACTAGCGGGAGGGCCAATGAGCAGTTCTTC. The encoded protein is CATRTSGRANEQFF.

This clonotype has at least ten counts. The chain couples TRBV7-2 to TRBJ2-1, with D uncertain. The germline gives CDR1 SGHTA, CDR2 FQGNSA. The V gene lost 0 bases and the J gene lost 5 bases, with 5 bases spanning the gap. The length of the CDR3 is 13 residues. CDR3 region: CASSLARNNEQFF. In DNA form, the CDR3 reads TGTGCCAGCAGCTTAGCTAGGAACAATGAGCAGTTCTTC.

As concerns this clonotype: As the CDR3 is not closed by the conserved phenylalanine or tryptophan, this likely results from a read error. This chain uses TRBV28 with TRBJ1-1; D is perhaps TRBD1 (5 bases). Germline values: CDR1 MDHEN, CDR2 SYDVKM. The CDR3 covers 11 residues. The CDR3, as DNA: TGTGGTTGGGGGATCCCGGGTGAAGCTTTCCTT. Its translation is CGWGIPGEAFL.

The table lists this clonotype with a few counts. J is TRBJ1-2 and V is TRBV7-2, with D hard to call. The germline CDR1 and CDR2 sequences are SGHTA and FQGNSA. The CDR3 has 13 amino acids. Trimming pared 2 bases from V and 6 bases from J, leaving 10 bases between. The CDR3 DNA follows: TGTGCCAGCAGCTTATATTCGGGAGATGGCTACACCTTC. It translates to CASSLYSGDGYTF.

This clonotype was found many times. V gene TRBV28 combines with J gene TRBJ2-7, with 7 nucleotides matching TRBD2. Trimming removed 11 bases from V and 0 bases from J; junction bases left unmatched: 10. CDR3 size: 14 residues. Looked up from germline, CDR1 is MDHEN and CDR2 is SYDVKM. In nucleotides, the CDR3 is TGTGCCGTCGGGCGGGGGACCTACTCCTACGAGCAGTACTTC. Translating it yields CAVGRGTYSYEQYF.

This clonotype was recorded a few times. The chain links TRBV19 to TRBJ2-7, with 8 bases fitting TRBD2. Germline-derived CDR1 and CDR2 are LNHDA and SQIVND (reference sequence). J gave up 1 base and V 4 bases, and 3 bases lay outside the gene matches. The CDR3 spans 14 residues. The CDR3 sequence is CASSTIAGSYEQYF. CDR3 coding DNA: TGTGCCAGTAGTACAATAGCGGGATCCTACGAGCAGTACTTC.

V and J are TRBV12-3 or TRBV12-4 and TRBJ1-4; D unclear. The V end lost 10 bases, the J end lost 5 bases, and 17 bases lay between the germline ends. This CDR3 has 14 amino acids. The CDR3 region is CAISGELGNEKLFF. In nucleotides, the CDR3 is TGTGCCATTTCAGGCGAACTGGGCAATGAAAAACTGTTTTTT.

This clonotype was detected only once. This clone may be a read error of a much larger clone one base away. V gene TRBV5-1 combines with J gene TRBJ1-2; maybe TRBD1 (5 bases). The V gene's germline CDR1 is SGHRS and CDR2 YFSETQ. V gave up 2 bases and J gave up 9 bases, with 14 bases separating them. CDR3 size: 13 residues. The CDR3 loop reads CASSFDRVSSYTF. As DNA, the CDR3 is TGCGCCAGCAGCTTCGACAGAGTTAGTAGCTACACCTTC.

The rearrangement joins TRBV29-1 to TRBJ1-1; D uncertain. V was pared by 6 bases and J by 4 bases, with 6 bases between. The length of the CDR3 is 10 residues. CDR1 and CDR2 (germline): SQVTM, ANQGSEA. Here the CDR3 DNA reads TGCAGCGTGGCGAGCACTGAAGCTTTCTTT. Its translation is CSVASTEAFF.

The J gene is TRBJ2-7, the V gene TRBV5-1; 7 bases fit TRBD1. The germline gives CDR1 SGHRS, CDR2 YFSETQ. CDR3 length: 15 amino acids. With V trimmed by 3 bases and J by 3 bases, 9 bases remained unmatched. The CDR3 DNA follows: TGCGCCAGCAGCTGGGAACTCGGGACAGACTACGAGCAGTACTTC. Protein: CASSWELGTDYEQYF. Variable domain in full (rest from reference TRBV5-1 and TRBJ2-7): KAGVTQTPRYLIKTRGQQVTLSCSPISGHRSVSWYQQTPGQGLQFLFEYFSETQRNKGNFPGRFSGRQFSNSRSEMNVSTLELGDSALYLCASSWELGTDYEQYFGPGTRLTVT.

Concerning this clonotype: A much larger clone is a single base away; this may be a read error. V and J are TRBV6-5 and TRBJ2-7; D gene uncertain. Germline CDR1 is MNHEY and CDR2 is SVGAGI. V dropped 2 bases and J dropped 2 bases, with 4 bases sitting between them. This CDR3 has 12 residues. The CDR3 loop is CASSYEAYEQYF. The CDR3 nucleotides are TGTGCCAGCAGTTACGAGGCCTACGAGCAGTACTTC.

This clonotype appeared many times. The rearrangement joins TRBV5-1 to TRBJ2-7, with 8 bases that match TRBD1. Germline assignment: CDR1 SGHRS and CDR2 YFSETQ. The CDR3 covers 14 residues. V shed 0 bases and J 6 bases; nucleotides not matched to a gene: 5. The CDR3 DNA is TGCGCCAGCAGCTTGGCACAGGGGGAGGTCGAGCAGTACTTC. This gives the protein CASSLAQGEVEQYF.

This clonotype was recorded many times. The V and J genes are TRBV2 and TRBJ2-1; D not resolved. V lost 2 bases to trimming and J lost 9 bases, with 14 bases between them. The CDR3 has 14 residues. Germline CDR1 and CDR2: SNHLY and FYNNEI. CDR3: CASSESPGVGEQFF. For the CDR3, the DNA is TGTGCCAGCAGTGAATCCCCCGGAGTTGGTGAGCAGTTCTTC.

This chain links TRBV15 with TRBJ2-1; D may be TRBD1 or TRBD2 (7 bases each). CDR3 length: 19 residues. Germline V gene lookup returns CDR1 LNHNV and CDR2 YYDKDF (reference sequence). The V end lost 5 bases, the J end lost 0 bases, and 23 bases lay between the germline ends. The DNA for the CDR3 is TGTGCCACCAGCCGAGGGAGGGGGCAGGCCCGGAGCTCCTACAATGAGCAGTTCTTC. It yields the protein CATSRGRGQARSSYNEQFF.

In DNA form, the CDR3 reads TGTGCCACCAGTGAGTCAGCCACAGATACGCAGTATTTT. This translates into CATSESATDTQYF. V usage is TRBV24-1 and J usage is TRBJ2-3, with no clear D. V was shortened by 4 bases and J by 2 bases, with 6 bases between the two germline ends. Germline V gene data show CDR1 as KGHDR and CDR2 as SFDVKD. This CDR3 region has 13 residues.

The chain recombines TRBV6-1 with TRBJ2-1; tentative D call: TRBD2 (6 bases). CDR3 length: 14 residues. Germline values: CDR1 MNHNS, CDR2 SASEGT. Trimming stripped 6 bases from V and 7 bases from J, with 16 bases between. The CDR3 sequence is CASSESGATNEQFF. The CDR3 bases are TGTGCCAGCAGCGAATCGGGAGCGACTAATGAGCAGTTCTTC.

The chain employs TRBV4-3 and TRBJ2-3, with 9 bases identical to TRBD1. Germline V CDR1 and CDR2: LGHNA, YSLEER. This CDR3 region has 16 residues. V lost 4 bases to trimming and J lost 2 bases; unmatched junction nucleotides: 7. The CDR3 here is CASSLKTGGYTDTQYF. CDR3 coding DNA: TGCGCCAGCAGCCTTAAGACAGGGGGGTACACAGATACGCAGTATTTT.

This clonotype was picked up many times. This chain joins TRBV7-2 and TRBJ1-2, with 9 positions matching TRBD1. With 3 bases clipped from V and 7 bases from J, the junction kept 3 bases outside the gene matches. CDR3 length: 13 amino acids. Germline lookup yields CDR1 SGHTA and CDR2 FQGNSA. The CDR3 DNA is TGTGCCAGCAGCTTGGGACAGGGATCTGGCTACACCTTC. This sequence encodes CASSLGQGSGYTF.